This is a list of T cell receptor beta chains from one sample in a study of T cell changes during pregnancy in multiple sclerosis. Assay: immunoSEQ multiplex PCR; the TCRdb copy retains only in-frame clones and omits some. This repertoire shows fewer than 85,000 clones, 85% to 95% found once; its top ten account for less than 2.5%. Sequencing used peripheral blood, obtained before pregnancy. All receptors derive from a female donor with multiple sclerosis, enrolled in a pregnancy study. CDR3s include the opening cysteine and the closing phenylalanine or tryptophan. A D gene is named only where the DNA matches it firmly. Some rows mark clone size as missing; the rest say once, few, many or name a class of expanded clone.

DNA: TGTGCCAGCAGTTTATGGGCGGGAGTTCCCACAAAGATTAGCACAGATACGCAGTATTTT
CDR3: CASSLWAGVPTKISTDTQYF
D: TRBD2
V: TRBV27
J: TRBJ2-3
size: NA

DNA: TGTGCCAGCAGTCTACTGGGGGGGGGCGAAGAGGAGACCCAGTACTTC
CDR3: CASSLLGGGEEETQYF
D: NA
V: TRBV28
J: TRBJ2-5
size: NA

DNA: TGTGCCAGCAGCTTAGGGGAGTTGGTCACTGAAGCTTTCTTT
CDR3: CASSLGELVTEAFF
D: NA
V: TRBV7-9
J: TRBJ1-1
size: few

DNA: TGTGCCAGTAGTAGAGACTCCGGACAGGGAGGGTACGAGCAGTACTTC
CDR3: CASSRDSGQGGYEQYF
D: NA
V: TRBV19
J: TRBJ2-7
size: NA

DNA: TGTGCCAGCAGTTTTCGGGGGGATTACACTGAAGCTTTCTTT
CDR3: CASSFRGDYTEAFF
D: NA
V: TRBV27
J: TRBJ1-1
size: NA

DNA: TGTGCCAGCAGCCCGACTAGCGGGAGAGCTGGTGAGCAGTTCTTC
CDR3: CASSPTSGRAGEQFF
D: TRBD2
V: TRBV7-9
J: TRBJ2-1
size: NA

DNA: TGCGCCAGCAGCTGGACTAGCGGAAACACCGGGGAGCTGTTTTTT
CDR3: CASSWTSGNTGELFF
D: TRBD2
V: TRBV5-1
J: TRBJ2-2
size: NA

DNA: TGCAGCGCGGGGACCCAGTACTTC
CDR3: CSAGTQYF
D: NA
V: TRBV29-1
J: TRBJ2-5
size: NA

DNA: TGTGCCAGCAGCCTCTCAGGGGCTCGTCCGACGGGGACGACAGATACGCAGTATTTT
CDR3: CASSLSGARPTGTTDTQYF
D: NA
V: TRBV7-2
J: TRBJ2-3
size: NA

DNA: TGTGCCAGCAGCCAAGATTCTAAACTCTCCCCGAACACCGGGGAGCTGTTTTTT
CDR3: CASSQDSKLSPNTGELFF
D: NA
V: TRBV14
J: TRBJ2-2
size: NA

DNA: TGCGCCAGCAGCCAAGATCCAGGAGGGAGAGGGGCCCAAGAGACCCAGTACTTC
CDR3: CASSQDPGGRGAQETQYF
D: NA
V: TRBV4-1
J: TRBJ2-5
size: NA

DNA: TGTGCCAGCAGCTTATCCCCTAGCGGCGCCTCCTACGAGCAGTACTTC
CDR3: CASSLSPSGASYEQYF
D: TRBD2
V: TRBV11-2
J: TRBJ2-7
size: NA

DNA: TGTGCCAGCAGGCCAGAGGTGGTAGCGGGTCCTTCCTACAATGAGCAGTTCTTC
CDR3: CASRPEVVAGPSYNEQFF
D: TRBD2
V: TRBV7-8
J: TRBJ2-1
size: NA

DNA: TGCAGCGTTGAGGCAAAGGGGGGCTACACCTTC
CDR3: CSVEAKGGYTF
D: NA
V: TRBV29-1
J: TRBJ1-2
size: NA

DNA: TGTGCCAGCTTGCATCCAGGGGGTTCTAGCTACACCTTC
CDR3: CASLHPGGSSYTF
D: NA
V: TRBV21-1
J: TRBJ1-2
size: NA

DNA: TGCGCCAGCAGCCGTCGGCGGGCCCGAGGGGAGACCCAGTACTTC
CDR3: CASSRRRARGETQYF
D: NA
V: TRBV4-3
J: TRBJ2-5
size: few

DNA: TGCGCCAGCGCTGTGGGCGGGAGTATTACAGATACGCAGTATTTT
CDR3: CASAVGGSITDTQYF
D: TRBD2
V: TRBV5-1
J: TRBJ2-3
size: NA

DNA: TGTGCCAGCAGCTTAGTGTTAGGGGACTACGAGCAGTACTTC
CDR3: CASSLVLGDYEQYF
D: NA
V: TRBV11-2
J: TRBJ2-7
size: NA

DNA: TGTGCTAGTGGTTTGGTACCATTGCTGGCTCAGCTGAGGCCCCAAGAGACCCAGTACTTC
CDR3: CASGLVPLLAQLRPQETQYF
D: NA
V: TRBV12-5
J: TRBJ2-5
size: once

DNA: TGTGCCAGCAGCTCGTCAGAAAACTATGGCTACACCTTC
CDR3: CASSSSENYGYTF
D: NA
V: TRBV5-6
J: TRBJ1-2
size: once

DNA: TGTGCCAGCAGTGACGAGGGAGGGCCGAACACTGAAGCTTTCTTT
CDR3: CASSDEGGPNTEAFF
D: NA
V: TRBV6-6
J: TRBJ1-1
size: NA

DNA: TGCAGTGCCCCTAGTGGAGGGGGCTACACCTTC
CDR3: CSAPSGGGYTF
D: NA
V: TRBV20-1
J: TRBJ1-2
size: NA

DNA: TGTGCCAGCAGCGTCGGAGGGGCGAACACCGGGGAGCTGTTTTTT
CDR3: CASSVGGANTGELFF
D: NA
V: TRBV11-3
J: TRBJ2-2
size: NA

DNA: TGTGCCAGCAGTCTAGTAAAAGGATACGAGCAGTACTTT
CDR3: CASSLVKGYEQYF
D: NA
V: TRBV6-6
J: TRBJ2-7
size: NA

DNA: TGTGCCAGCAGCTTGGCCGGGGGAGCTAACTATGGCTACACCTTC
CDR3: CASSLAGGANYGYTF
D: NA
V: TRBV5-6
J: TRBJ1-2
size: NA

DNA: TGTGCCAGCTGGGGCATGGGCACAGATACGCAGTATTTT
CDR3: CASWGMGTDTQYF
D: NA
V: TRBV5-4
J: TRBJ2-3
size: NA

DNA: TGTGCCAGCGCCGGGGGGGCCGGGGAGCTGTTTTTT
CDR3: CASAGGAGELFF
D: TRBD2
V: TRBV28
J: TRBJ2-2
size: once

DNA: TGCGCCAGCAGCCCTGAGGTTTCAGGGGCCAACGTCCTGACTTTC
CDR3: CASSPEVSGANVLTF
D: NA
V: TRBV4-3
J: TRBJ2-6
size: NA

DNA: TGTGCCAGCAGTGACTCGGGACACCCGAACACTGAAGCTTTCTTT
CDR3: CASSDSGHPNTEAFF
D: NA
V: TRBV6-4
J: TRBJ1-1
size: NA

DNA: TGTGCCAGCAGCCTTGAAGGGACTAGCGGGAGCAATGAGCAGTTCTTC
CDR3: CASSLEGTSGSNEQFF
D: TRBD2
V: TRBV7-2
J: TRBJ2-1
size: NA

DNA: TGTGCCAGTAGTATGGTTTCGGGGACTGAAGCTTTCTTT
CDR3: CASSMVSGTEAFF
D: NA
V: TRBV19
J: TRBJ1-1
size: NA

DNA: TGTGCCACCAGCAGAGCCAGCGGGAGGGTCGGATACAATGAGCAGTTCTTC
CDR3: CATSRASGRVGYNEQFF
D: TRBD2
V: TRBV15
J: TRBJ2-1
size: once

DNA: TGTGCCAGCAGTGAATCGGCCGGGACAGGGACTTCACCCCTCCACTTT
CDR3: CASSESAGTGTSPLHF
D: TRBD1
V: TRBV6-1
J: TRBJ1-6
size: few

DNA: TGTGCCAGCAGCTTAGCCACTAGCCGGAGGGGCCTATCCTACAATGAGCAGTTCTTC
CDR3: CASSLATSRRGLSYNEQFF
D: NA
V: TRBV7-2
J: TRBJ2-1
size: NA

DNA: TGTGCCACCGTAGGAGGTTACAATCAGCCCCAGCATTTT
CDR3: CATVGGYNQPQHF
D: NA
V: TRBV6-1
J: TRBJ1-5
size: NA

DNA: TGTGCCAGCAGCGTAGTCGGGGTGGGGGAGACCCAGTACTTC
CDR3: CASSVVGVGETQYF
D: NA
V: TRBV9
J: TRBJ2-5
size: NA

DNA: TGTGCCAGCAGCCCCAGAGGGAGAGGCGACGAGCAGTACTTC
CDR3: CASSPRGRGDEQYF
D: NA
V: TRBV28
J: TRBJ2-7
size: NA

DNA: TGTGCCAGCAGCGTAGTGGGGGGGCCCAAAAACATTCAGTACTTC
CDR3: CASSVVGGPKNIQYF
D: NA
V: TRBV9
J: TRBJ2-4
size: NA

DNA: TGTGCCATCAGTGAGAGGGGGATCGGTGAAAAACTGTTTTTT
CDR3: CAISERGIGEKLFF
D: NA
V: TRBV10-3
J: TRBJ1-4
size: NA

DNA: TGTGCCAGCAGCTTGCCCGGGCGGACAAGGGTTTATGGCTACACCTTC
CDR3: CASSLPGRTRVYGYTF
D: NA
V: TRBV5-8
J: TRBJ1-2
size: NA

DNA: TGTGCCAGTAGTCTTCAGGGGGTCGCTGGGGCCAACGTCCTGACTTTC
CDR3: CASSLQGVAGANVLTF
D: TRBD1
V: TRBV19
J: TRBJ2-6
size: NA

DNA: TGCGCCAGCAGCCAAAAAAGGACAGGCTACAATGAGCAGTTCTTC
CDR3: CASSQKRTGYNEQFF
D: TRBD1
V: TRBV23-1
J: TRBJ2-1
size: once

DNA: TGTGCCAGCAGCTATGAGGGAAATCAGCCCCAGCATTTT
CDR3: CASSYEGNQPQHF
D: NA
V: TRBV13
J: TRBJ1-5
size: few

DNA: TGTGCCAGCAGCAGAGTCAGGGGGCGATACCCATCAAACACTGAAGCTTTCTTT
CDR3: CASSRVRGRYPSNTEAFF
D: TRBD1
V: TRBV5-6
J: TRBJ1-1
size: once

DNA: TGTGCCAGCAGCCGGGGTTCCTACGAGCAGTACTTC
CDR3: CASSRGSYEQYF
D: NA
V: TRBV11-1
J: TRBJ2-7
size: NA

DNA: TGTGCCAGCAGCTTAGAGGGGCAGGGGAGCTACGAGCAGTACTTC
CDR3: CASSLEGQGSYEQYF
D: NA
V: TRBV7-2
J: TRBJ2-7
size: NA

DNA: TGCAGTGCTTTCGACAGCCCCGGCTACACCTTC
CDR3: CSAFDSPGYTF
D: NA
V: TRBV20-1
J: TRBJ1-2
size: once

DNA: TGTGCCAGCAGCTACGGACAGGGGGGGCAGTATTTT
CDR3: CASSYGQGGQYF
D: TRBD1
V: TRBV11-2
J: TRBJ2-3
size: NA

DNA: TGTGCCAGCAGCGTCGGACTCGGAAAAGAGACCCAGTACTTC
CDR3: CASSVGLGKETQYF
D: NA
V: TRBV9
J: TRBJ2-5
size: NA

DNA: TGTGCCAGCAGTTATATGGGGGCCAGGAGTGGCTACACCTTC
CDR3: CASSYMGARSGYTF
D: NA
V: TRBV6-5
J: TRBJ1-2
size: NA

DNA: TGCAGCGCCGGCGGGAATGAGCAGTTCTTC
CDR3: CSAGGNEQFF
D: NA
V: TRBV29-1
J: TRBJ2-1
size: NA

DNA: TGCAGCGTTCCCGGGCAGGGAAAACTGTTTTTT
CDR3: CSVPGQGKLFF
D: NA
V: TRBV29-1
J: TRBJ1-4
size: NA

DNA: TGTGCCAGCAGCTTATCCAGCTCCTACGAGCAGTACTTC
CDR3: CASSLSSSYEQYF
D: NA
V: TRBV5-8
J: TRBJ2-7
size: NA

DNA: TGTGCCAGTTCGCCCAGGTACGAGCAGTACTTC
CDR3: CASSPRYEQYF
D: NA
V: TRBV2
J: TRBJ2-7
size: NA

DNA: TGTGCCAGCAGTACAGACAGCTATGGCTACACCTTC
CDR3: CASSTDSYGYTF
D: NA
V: TRBV25-1
J: TRBJ1-2
size: NA

DNA: TGTGCCAGCAGCCAAGGTTCAGGGATGAATGAGCAGTTCTTC
CDR3: CASSQGSGMNEQFF
D: NA
V: TRBV14
J: TRBJ2-1
size: NA

DNA: TGTGCCAGCAGTGAATGGACATTCTCCTACGAGCAGTACTTC
CDR3: CASSEWTFSYEQYF
D: NA
V: TRBV6-1
J: TRBJ2-7
size: NA

DNA: TGTGCCAGCAGTTTAACCGGGTTGAACACTGAAGCTTTCTTT
CDR3: CASSLTGLNTEAFF
D: NA
V: TRBV28
J: TRBJ1-1
size: NA

DNA: TGTGCCAGCAGCTTAGCGCAGTCTAGCGGGAGGGGTGAGCAGTACTTC
CDR3: CASSLAQSSGRGEQYF
D: TRBD2
V: TRBV7-6
J: TRBJ2-7
size: NA

DNA: TGTGCCAGCTCACCGGACAGCGCTACCGGGGAGCTGTTTTTT
CDR3: CASSPDSATGELFF
D: NA
V: TRBV18
J: TRBJ2-2
size: NA